Each of the 13 T cell receptor beta chains below was sequenced from the same sample in a study of blood T cell repertoires in COVID-19. Assay: immunoSEQ multiplex PCR; the TCRdb copy retains only in-frame clones and omits some. The data hold 85,000 to 130,000 clones, with more than 85% observed a single time. Sequencing used peripheral blood. These receptors were collected from a man aged 55 to 70 with acute or convalescent COVID-19.

The gene calls are TRBV28 and TRBJ2-6; TRBD2 matches at 12 bases. CDR1 MDHEN and CDR2 SYDVKM come from the germline V gene. The CDR3 loop spans 18 amino acids. V shed 8 bases, J shed 4 bases, and the junction held 12 bases outside the gene matches. CDR3 residues: CASSLSGLAGTGANVLTF. CDR3 bases: TGTGCCAGCTCTTTGTCAGGACTAGCGGGAACCGGGGCCAACGTCCTGACTTTC.

The chain employs TRBV5-4 and TRBJ1-6; TRBD1 matches 9 bases. V was pared by 4 bases and J by 9 bases, with 5 bases of the junction left unmatched. CDR1 and CDR2 (germline): SGHNT, YYREEE (reference sequence). The CDR3 covers 14 residues. CDR3 sequence: CASSPGTGSSPLHF. The DNA for the CDR3 is TGTGCCAGCAGCCCCGGGACAGGGAGTTCACCCCTCCACTTT.

The rearrangement uses TRBV7-8 and TRBJ1-2; the D is unclear. CDR1 is SGHVS, CDR2 FQNEAQ, per germline. CDR3 length equals 14 residues. With 2 bases removed from V and 8 bases from J, the gap between germline ends came to 15 bases. The CDR3 DNA sequence: TGTGCCAGCAGCTTATCGGGGTCTCAGCGAGGCTACACCTTC. This codes for CASSLSGSQRGYTF.

The V and J genes are TRBV4-1 and TRBJ2-4; perhaps TRBD2 as D (6 bases). Looked up from germline, CDR1 is MGHRA and CDR2 is YSYEKL. The V and J ends lost 5 bases and 0 bases respectively, with 11 bases between them. The CDR3 spans 15 residues. The CDR3 nucleotides read TGCGCCAGCAGCTGGAGGGTGGGAGCCAAAAACATTCAGTACTTC. The encoded protein is CASSWRVGAKNIQYF.

In this sample, this clone turned up once. The CDR3 sequence is CASSSPTSGTNEQFF. Written as DNA, the CDR3 is TGTGCCAGCAGTTCCCCGACTAGCGGGACCAATGAGCAGTTCTTC. The chain carries TRBV6-5 and TRBJ2-1, with 11 nucleotides matching TRBD2. The CDR3 has 15 amino acids. J was trimmed by 6 bases and V by 4 bases; bases with no gene match: 5. The germline V gene encodes CDR1 MNHEY and CDR2 SVGAGI.

The chain links TRBV10-3 to TRBJ1-1, with a tentative D call TRBD1 (5 bases). V lost 4 bases, J lost 6 bases, and 21 bases lay in between. The germline CDR1 and CDR2 sequences are ENHRY and SYGVKD. The CDR3 is 16 amino acids. CDR3 bases: TGTGCCATCAGTGGTTCTCCGGGCCTACAGGAATCTGAAGCTTTCTTT. It encodes CAISGSPGLQESEAFF.

In its sample, this clone was seen once. V is TRBV30 and J is TRBJ1-2; unclear D gene. Germline CDR1 GTSNPN, CDR2 SVGIG (reference sequence). CDR3 length equals 13 residues. V shed 0 bases and J shed 2 bases, with 7 bases lying between them. The CDR3 DNA reads as TGTGCCTGGAGTGTAGGACTCAACTATGGCTACACCTTC. It translates to CAWSVGLNYGYTF.

The rearrangement links TRBV12-3 or TRBV12-4 to TRBJ2-7, with D possibly being TRBD1 (6 bases). The CDR3 length is 13 residues. The V gene lost 6 bases and the J gene lost 3 bases, with 12 bases spanning the gap. The CDR3 bases are TGTGCCAGCAGAGAACAGGGAAACTACGAGCAGTACTTC. As protein: CASREQGNYEQYF.

CDR3 nucleotide sequence: TGTGCCAGCAGCTTAGCGGGAGTTAATAATGAGCAGTTCTTC. Its protein product is CASSLAGVNNEQFF. The gene calls are TRBV11-2 and TRBJ2-1; weak D call: TRBD2 (6 bases). This CDR3 is 14 amino acids long. Germline CDR1 reads SGHAT; CDR2 reads FQNNGV. V was cut by 1 base and J by 7 bases, with 11 bases left in between.

The genes are TRBV19 and TRBJ1-4, with unresolved D. V lost 8 bases and J 8 bases, leaving 15 bases between the germline ends. The CDR3 contains 13 residues. The germline V gene has CDR1 LNHDA and CDR2 SQIVND (reference sequence). The CDR3 region is CASADGLREKLFF. The CDR3 coding sequence is TGTGCCAGTGCCGACGGACTTAGGGAAAAACTGTTTTTT.

This chain connects TRBV29-1 to TRBJ2-1, with 9 bases identical to TRBD1. The CDR3 has 13 residues. Germline-derived CDR1 and CDR2 are SQVTM and ANQGSEA. Trimming cost V 4 bases and J 12 bases; bases outside gene matches: 10. The CDR3 bases are TGCAGCGTTGTAAGGACAGGGGCCGGACCGCAGTTCTTC. This gives the protein CSVVRTGAGPQFF.

In nucleotides, the CDR3 is TGTGCCAGCAGCCGCGGGATTGACTACAATGAGCAGTTCTTC. It codes for CASSRGIDYNEQFF. J is TRBJ2-1 and V is TRBV3-1 (or the pseudogene TRBV3-2); weak D call: TRBD2 (6 bases). CDR1 and CDR2 (germline): LGHDT, YNNKEL (reference sequence). V gave up 4 bases and J gave up 3 bases, with 10 bases separating them. The CDR3 sequence is 14 residues long.

The chain is built from TRBV18 and TRBJ2-1; TRBD2 is a possible D gene (5 bases). The CDR3 is 12 residues long. In germline, CDR1 is KGHSH, CDR2 LQKENI. The V end lost 1 base, the J end lost 10 bases, and 8 bases lay between the germline ends. The CDR3: CASSPQREEQFF. The CDR3 coding sequence is TGTGCCAGCTCACCACAGAGGGAGGAGCAGTTCTTC.